The 6 T cell receptor beta chains below come from one sample, sequenced in a study of sequential checkpoint blockade in melanoma. TCRdb keeps only in-frame clones here, not all; method: immunoSEQ multiplex PCR. Here the sample spans tens of thousands of clones, about 83% being singletons. Treatment defined: randomized to nivolumab then ipilimumab (arm A) or the reverse (arm B). This sample comprised CD8+ T cells sorted from blood (inferred from file names), obtained from a patient given nivolumab and ipilimumab in sequence. The source is a human donor with melanoma.

The gene calls are TRBV7-9 and TRBJ2-3; tentatively, D is TRBD2 (6 bases). V dropped 5 bases and J dropped 7 bases, with 10 bases sitting between them. The CDR3 is 12 amino acids. Germline CDR1 is SEHNR and CDR2 is FQNEAQ (reference sequence). This CDR3 reads CASSLSGNTQYF. The CDR3 DNA reads as TGTGCCAGCAGCCTTAGCGGAAATACGCAGTATTTT. Based on the CDR3 plus reference TRBV7-9 and TRBJ2-3, the full variable domain is DTGVSQNPRHKITKRGQNVTFRCDPISEHNRLYWYRQTLGQGPEFLTYFQNEAQLEKSRLLSDRFSAERPKGSFSTLEIQRTEQGDSAMYLCASSLSGNTQYFGPGTRLTVL.

This clone was observed once. This rearrangement joins TRBV29-1 to TRBJ2-2, with TRBD1 matching over 9 bases. Germline CDR1 SQVTM, CDR2 ANQGSEA. With V trimmed by 2 bases and J by 6 bases, 7 bases remained unmatched. The length of the CDR3 is 15 residues. CDR3 in amino acids: CSVEKMGQGPGELFF. CDR3 in DNA: TGCAGCGTTGAAAAAATGGGACAGGGTCCCGGGGAGCTGTTTTTT.

The table lists this clone with a count of one. This chain links TRBV10-2 with TRBJ2-1; the match to TRBD2 covers 9 bases. CDR3 size: 14 residues. Germline V gene data show CDR1 as WSHSY and CDR2 as SAAADI. V shed 7 bases, J shed 2 bases, and the junction held 3 bases outside the gene matches. CDR3 sequence reads: CASNRGGAYNEQFF. CDR3 in DNA: TGCGCCAGCAATCGCGGGGGGGCCTACAATGAGCAGTTCTTC.

The chain uses TRBV28 and TRBJ2-7, with D maybe TRBD1 (6 bases). The CDR3 length is 14 residues. V gave up 6 bases and J gave up 2 bases, with 14 bases separating them. CDR1 and CDR2 from the germline V gene are MDHEN and SYDVKM. In DNA form, the CDR3 reads TGTGCCAGCAGCCTCCAGGGGTACGCCTACGAGCAGTACTTC. Translating gives CASSLQGYAYEQYF.

The chain uses TRBV18 and TRBJ2-1; the match to TRBD2 covers 10 bases. This CDR3 is built from 16 residues. Germline-derived CDR1 and CDR2 are KGHSH and LQKENI. The V segment lost 0 bases and the J segment 8 bases; nucleotides outside the gene matches: 7. The CDR3 region has the DNA TGTGCCAGCTCACCACCCCTAGCGGGAGATATGGATGAGCAGTTCTTC. As protein: CASSPPLAGDMDEQFF.

The chain uses TRBV19 and TRBJ1-4, with a weak D call TRBD1 (6 bases). Between the trimmed V and J ends, which lost 3 bases and 8 bases, there was a span of 13 bases. The CDR3 length is 14 residues. The germline CDR1 and CDR2 sequences are LNHDA and SQIVND (reference sequence). The CDR3 reads CASSILGAEEKLFF. The CDR3 bases are TGTGCCAGTAGTATTCTGGGGGCAGAAGAAAAACTGTTTTTT.